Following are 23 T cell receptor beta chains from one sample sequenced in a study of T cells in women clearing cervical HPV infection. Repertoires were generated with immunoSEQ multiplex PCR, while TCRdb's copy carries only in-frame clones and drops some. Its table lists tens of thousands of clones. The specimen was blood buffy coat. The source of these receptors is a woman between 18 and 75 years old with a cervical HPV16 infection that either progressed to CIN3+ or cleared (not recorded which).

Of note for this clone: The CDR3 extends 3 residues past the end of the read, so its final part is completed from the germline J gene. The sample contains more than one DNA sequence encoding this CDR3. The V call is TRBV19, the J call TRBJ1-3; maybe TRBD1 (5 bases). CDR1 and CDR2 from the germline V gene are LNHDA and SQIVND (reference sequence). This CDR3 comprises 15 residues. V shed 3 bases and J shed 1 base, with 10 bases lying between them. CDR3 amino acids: CASSIPGRSGNTIYF. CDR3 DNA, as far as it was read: TGTGCCAGTAGTATCCCAGGGAGATCTGGAAACACC.

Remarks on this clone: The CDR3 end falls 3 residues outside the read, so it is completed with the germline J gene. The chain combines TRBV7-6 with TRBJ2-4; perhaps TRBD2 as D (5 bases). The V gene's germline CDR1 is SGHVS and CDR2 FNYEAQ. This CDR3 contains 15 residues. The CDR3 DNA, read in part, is TGTGCCAGCAGCTTAGCAGGTACAGCCGGGGATGGT. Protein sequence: CASSLAGTAGDG. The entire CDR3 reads CASSLAGTAGDGQYF.

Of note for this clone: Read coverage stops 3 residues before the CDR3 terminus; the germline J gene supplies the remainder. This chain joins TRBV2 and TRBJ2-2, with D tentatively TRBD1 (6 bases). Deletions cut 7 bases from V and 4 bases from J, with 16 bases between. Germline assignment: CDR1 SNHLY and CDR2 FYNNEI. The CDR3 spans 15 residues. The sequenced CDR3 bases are TGTGCCAGCACGGGTGGTCAGGGGCGCACCGGGGAG. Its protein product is CASTGGQGRTGE. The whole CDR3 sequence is CASTGGQGRTGELFF.

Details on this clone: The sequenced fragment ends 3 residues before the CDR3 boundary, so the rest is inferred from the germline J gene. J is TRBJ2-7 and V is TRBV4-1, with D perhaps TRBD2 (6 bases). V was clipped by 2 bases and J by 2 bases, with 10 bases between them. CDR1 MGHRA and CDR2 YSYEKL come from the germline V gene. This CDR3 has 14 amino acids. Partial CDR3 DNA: TGCGCCAGCAGCCAACCTAGCGCAACCTACGAG. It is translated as CASSQPSATYE. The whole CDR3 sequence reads CASSQPSATYEQYF.

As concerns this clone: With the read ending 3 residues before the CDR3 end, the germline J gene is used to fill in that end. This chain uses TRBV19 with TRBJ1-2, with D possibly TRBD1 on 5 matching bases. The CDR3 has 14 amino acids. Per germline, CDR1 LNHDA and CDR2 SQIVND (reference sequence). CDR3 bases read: TGTGCCAGTAGTATGGGGCGGCGGCAAGAGACC. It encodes CASSMGRRQET. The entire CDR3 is CASSMGRRQETYTF.

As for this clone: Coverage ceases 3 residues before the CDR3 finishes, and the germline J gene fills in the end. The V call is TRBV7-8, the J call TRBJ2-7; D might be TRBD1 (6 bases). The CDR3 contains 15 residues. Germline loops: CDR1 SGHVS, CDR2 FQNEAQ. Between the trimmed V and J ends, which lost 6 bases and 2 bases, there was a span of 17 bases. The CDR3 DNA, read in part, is TGTGCCAGCAGACGACTCGGGACAAATGCCTACGAG. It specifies CASRRLGTNAYE. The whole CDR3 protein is CASRRLGTNAYEQYF. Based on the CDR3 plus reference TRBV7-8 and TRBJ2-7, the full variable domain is GAGVSQSPRYKVAKRGQDVALRCDPISGHVSLFWYQQALGQGPEFLTYFQNEAQLDKSGLPSDRFFAERPEGSVSTLKIQRTQQEDSAVYLCASRRLGTNAYEQYFGPGTRLTVT.

The DNA read from the CDR3 is TGTGCCAGCAGTTCCTCCGGGACTAGCGGGAGCCTAGATGATACG. Residues: CASSSSGTSGSLDDT. The complete CDR3 reads CASSSSGTSGSLDDTQYF. This rearrangement joins TRBV12-3 or TRBV12-4 to TRBJ2-3; 14 bases line up with TRBD2. The observed sequence ends 3 residues before the CDR3 terminus, with the missing tail filled in from the germline J gene. This CDR3 has 18 residues. V was clipped by 4 bases and J by 6 bases; unmatched bases: 12.

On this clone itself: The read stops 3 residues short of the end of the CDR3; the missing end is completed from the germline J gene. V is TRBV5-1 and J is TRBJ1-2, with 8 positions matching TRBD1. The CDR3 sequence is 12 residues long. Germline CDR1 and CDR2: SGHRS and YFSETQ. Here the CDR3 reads CASSQDRATYTF. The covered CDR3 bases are TGCGCCAGCAGCCAGGACAGGGCGACC.

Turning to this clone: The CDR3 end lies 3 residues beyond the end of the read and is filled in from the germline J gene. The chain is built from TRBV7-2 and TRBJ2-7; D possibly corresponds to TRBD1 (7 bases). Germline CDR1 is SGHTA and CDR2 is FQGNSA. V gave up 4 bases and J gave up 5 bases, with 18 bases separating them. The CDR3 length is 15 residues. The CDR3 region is CASSSIRQGGHEQYF. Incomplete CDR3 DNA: TGTGCCAGCAGCTCCATAAGACAGGGAGGACACGAG.

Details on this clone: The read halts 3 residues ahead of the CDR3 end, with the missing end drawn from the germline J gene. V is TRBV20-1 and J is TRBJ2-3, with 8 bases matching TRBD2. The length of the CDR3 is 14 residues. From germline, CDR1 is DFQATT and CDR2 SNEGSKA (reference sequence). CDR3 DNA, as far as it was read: TGCAGTGCCGTCTTTAGCGGGGTAGGGGAGACG. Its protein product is CSAVFSGVGET. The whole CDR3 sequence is CSAVFSGVGETQYF.

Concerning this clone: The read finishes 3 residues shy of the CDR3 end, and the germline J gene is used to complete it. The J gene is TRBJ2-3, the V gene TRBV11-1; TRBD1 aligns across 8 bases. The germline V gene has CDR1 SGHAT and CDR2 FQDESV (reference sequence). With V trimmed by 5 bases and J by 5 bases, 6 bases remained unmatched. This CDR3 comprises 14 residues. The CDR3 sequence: CASSQDRAIDTQYF. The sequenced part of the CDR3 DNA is TGTGCCAGCAGCCAGGACAGGGCAATAGATACG.

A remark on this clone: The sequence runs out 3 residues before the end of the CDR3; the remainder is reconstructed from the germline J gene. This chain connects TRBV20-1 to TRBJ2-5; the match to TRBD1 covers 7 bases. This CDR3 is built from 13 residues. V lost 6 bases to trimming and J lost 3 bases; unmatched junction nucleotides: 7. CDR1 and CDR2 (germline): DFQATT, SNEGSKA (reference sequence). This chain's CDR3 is CSAQPGQKETQYF. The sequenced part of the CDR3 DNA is TGCAGTGCACAGCCGGGACAGAAAGAGACC.

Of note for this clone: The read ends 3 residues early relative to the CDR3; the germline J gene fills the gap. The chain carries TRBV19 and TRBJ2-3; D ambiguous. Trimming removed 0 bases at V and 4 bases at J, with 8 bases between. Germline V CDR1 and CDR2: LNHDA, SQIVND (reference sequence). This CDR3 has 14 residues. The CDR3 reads CASSIDPLADTQYF. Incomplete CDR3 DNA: TGTGCCAGTAGTATAGATCCCCTAGCAGATACG.

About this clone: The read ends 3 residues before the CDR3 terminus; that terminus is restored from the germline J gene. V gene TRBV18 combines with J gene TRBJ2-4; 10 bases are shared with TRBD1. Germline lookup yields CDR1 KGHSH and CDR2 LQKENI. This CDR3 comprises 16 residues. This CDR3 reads CASSPAKTGGNYGQYF. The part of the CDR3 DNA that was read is TGTGCCAGCTCACCCGCAAAGACAGGGGGCAACTATGGT.

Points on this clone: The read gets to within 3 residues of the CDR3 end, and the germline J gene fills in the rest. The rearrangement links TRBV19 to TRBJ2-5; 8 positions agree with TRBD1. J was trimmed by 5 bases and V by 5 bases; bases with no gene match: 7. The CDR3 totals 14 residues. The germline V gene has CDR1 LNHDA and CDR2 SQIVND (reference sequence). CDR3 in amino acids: CASSEDRGRETQYF. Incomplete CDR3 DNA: TGTGCCAGTAGTGAAGACAGGGGACGGGAGACC.

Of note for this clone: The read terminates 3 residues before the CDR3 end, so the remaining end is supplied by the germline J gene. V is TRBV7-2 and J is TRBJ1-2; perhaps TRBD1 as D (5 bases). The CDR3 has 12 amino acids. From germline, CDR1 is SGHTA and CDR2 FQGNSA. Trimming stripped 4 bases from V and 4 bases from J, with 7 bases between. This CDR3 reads CASSSQAYGYTF. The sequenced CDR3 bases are TGTGCCAGCAGCTCACAGGCCTATGGC.

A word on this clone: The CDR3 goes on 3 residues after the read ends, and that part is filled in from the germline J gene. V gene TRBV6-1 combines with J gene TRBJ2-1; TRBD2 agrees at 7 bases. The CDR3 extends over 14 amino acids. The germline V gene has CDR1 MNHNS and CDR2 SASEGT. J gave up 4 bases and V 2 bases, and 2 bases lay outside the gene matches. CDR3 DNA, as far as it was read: TGTGCCAGCAGTGAACTAGCGGATTACAATGAG. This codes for CASSELADYNE. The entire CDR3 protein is CASSELADYNEQFF.

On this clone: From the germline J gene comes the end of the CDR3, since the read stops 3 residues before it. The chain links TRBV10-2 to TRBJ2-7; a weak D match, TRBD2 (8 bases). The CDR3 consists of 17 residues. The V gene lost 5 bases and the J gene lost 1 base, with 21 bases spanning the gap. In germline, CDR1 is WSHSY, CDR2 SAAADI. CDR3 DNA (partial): TGCGCCAGCAGTACAGGGGAGAGGGGCGGGAGGTCCTACGAG. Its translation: CASSTGERGGRSYE. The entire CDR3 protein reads CASSTGERGGRSYEQYF.

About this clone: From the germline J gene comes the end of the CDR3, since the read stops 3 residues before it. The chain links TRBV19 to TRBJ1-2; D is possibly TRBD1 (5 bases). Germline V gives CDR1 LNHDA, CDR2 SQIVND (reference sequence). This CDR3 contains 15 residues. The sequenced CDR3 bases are TGTGCCAGTAGTACCCGCATCTTCCCGACAGATACC. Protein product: CASSTRIFPTDT. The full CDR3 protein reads CASSTRIFPTDTYTF. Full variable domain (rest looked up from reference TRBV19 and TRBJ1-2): DGGITQSPKYLFRKEGQNVTLSCEQNLNHDAMYWYRQDPGQGLRLIYYSQIVNDFQKGDIAEGYSVSREKKESFPLTVTSAQKNPTAFYLCASSTRIFPTDTYTFGSGTRLTVV.

CDR3 DNA, as far as it was read: TGTGCCAGCAGCCTTACCCCAGGGAAGGCGGAGAACACTGAA. Translating gives CASSLTPGKAENTE. The complete CDR3 protein is CASSLTPGKAENTEAFF. V gene TRBV14 combines with J gene TRBJ1-1; perhaps TRBD1 as D (5 bases). Read coverage stops 3 residues before the CDR3 terminus; the germline J gene supplies the remainder. Germline CDR1 is SGHDN and CDR2 is FVKESK. This CDR3 contains 17 residues. Trimming took 4 bases from V and 1 from J, leaving 19 bases between them.

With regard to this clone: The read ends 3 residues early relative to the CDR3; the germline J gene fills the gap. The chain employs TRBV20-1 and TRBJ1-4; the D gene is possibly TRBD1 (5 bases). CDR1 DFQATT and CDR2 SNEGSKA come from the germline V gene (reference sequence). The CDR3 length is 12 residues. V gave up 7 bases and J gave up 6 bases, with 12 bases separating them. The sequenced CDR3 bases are TGCAGTGTTGGGGTCAGGGATGAAAAA. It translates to CSVGVRDEK. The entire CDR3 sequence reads CSVGVRDEKLFF.

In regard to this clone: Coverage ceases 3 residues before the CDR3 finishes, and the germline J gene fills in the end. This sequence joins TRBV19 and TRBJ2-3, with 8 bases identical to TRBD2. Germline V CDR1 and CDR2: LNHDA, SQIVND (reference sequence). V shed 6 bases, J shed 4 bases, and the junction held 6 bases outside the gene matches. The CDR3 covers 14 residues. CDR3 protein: CASRAGRGSDTQYF. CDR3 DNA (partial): TGTGCCAGTAGAGCCGGGAGGGGGTCAGATACG.

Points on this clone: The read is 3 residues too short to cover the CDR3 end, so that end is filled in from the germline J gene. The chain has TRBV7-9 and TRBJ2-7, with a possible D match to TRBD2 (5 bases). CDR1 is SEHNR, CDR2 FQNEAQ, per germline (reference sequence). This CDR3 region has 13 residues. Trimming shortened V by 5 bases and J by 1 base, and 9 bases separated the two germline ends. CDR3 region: CASSHSGSYEQYF. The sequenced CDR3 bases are TGTGCCAGCAGCCACAGCGGATCCTACGAG. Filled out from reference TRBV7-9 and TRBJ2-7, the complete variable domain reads DTGVSQNPRHKITKRGQNVTFRCDPISEHNRLYWYRQTLGQGPEFLTYFQNEAQLEKSRLLSDRFSAERPKGSFSTLEIQRTEQGDSAMYLCASSHSGSYEQYFGPGTRLTVT.